This is a list of T cell receptor beta chains from one sample in a study of Graves' ophthalmopathy and Graves' hyperthyroidism. One entry per CDR3 protein results from TCRdb running MiXCR on the multiplex PCR reads. There are about 210,000 distinct CDR3 sequences in the sample; approximately 29% occur only once, and 9.1% lies in the top ten. The sample consisted of peripheral blood. The receptors were sampled from a man aged 50-59 years with Graves' ophthalmopathy. Each CDR3 is given with its conserved first and last residue. Each record gives: J gene, V gene, clone size, D gene, CDR3 protein, CDR3 DNA. D genes are given only for firm matches. A clone size is listed for some rows: how often the clone was seen (once, few, many), or a class if it is expanded.

TRBJ2-5	TRBV29-1	many	-	CSVDSGAGVETQYF	TGCAGCGTTGATTCTGGGGCCGGGGTCGAGACCCAGTACTTC
TRBJ2-7	TRBV15	many	-	CATSRDVSDSYEQYF	TGTGCCACCAGCAGAGATGTCAGCGACTCCTACGAGCAGTACTTC
TRBJ2-7	TRBV19	many	TRBD2	CASSIARLAGGDEQYF	TGTGCCAGTAGTATTGCCCGACTAGCGGGAGGTGATGAGCAGTACTTC
TRBJ1-1	TRBV28	-	-	CASSAGHLMNTEAFF	TGTGCCAGCAGCGCAGGACATCTCATGAACACTGAAGCTTTCTTT
TRBJ1-1	TRBV10-1	many	-	CASPSEGNTEAFF	TGCGCCAGCCCCTCGGAGGGAAACACTGAAGCTTTCTTT
TRBJ2-5	TRBV12-3/TRBV12-4	few	TRBD2	CASSFGLAGEEEETQYF	TGTGCCAGCAGTTTCGGGCTAGCGGGAGAGGAGGAAGAGACCCAGTACTTC
TRBJ2-7	TRBV7-2	-	TRBD2	CASTLRTSGSDEQYF	TGTGCCAGCACCCTAAGGACTAGCGGGAGCGACGAGCAGTACTTC
TRBJ2-7	TRBV27	many	TRBD2	CASSLASGRQQYF	TGTGCCAGCAGTTTAGCTAGCGGGAGGCAGCAGTACTTC
TRBJ2-4	TRBV9	many	-	CASSGLMEPGIQYF	TGTGCCAGCAGCGGCCTGATGGAACCGGGCATTCAGTACTTC
TRBJ2-5	TRBV19	many	-	CASSEGTGETQYF	TGTGCCAGTAGTGAGGGGACCGGAGAGACCCAGTACTTC
TRBJ2-5	TRBV2	few	-	CASLRGTGQETQYF	TGTGCCAGCCTGCGGGGGACAGGTCAAGAGACCCAGTACTTC
TRBJ2-5	TRBV19	-	TRBD2	CASTPSGGGETQYF	TGTGCCAGTACCCCCTCGGGGGGAGGGGAGACCCAGTACTTC
TRBJ1-6	TRBV27	many	-	CASRDTSSYNSPLHF	TGTGCCAGCCGGGACACGAGCTCCTATAATTCACCCCTCCACTTT
TRBJ2-5	TRBV4-1	many	-	CASSQDQETQYF	TGCGCCAGCAGCCAAGACCAAGAGACCCAGTACTTC
TRBJ1-6	TRBV11-2	many	TRBD1	CASSLRPGQGTSNSPLHF	TGTGCCAGCAGCCTACGACCGGGACAGGGAACCTCCAATTCACCCCTCCACTTT
TRBJ1-2	TRBV28	many	-	CASSLQAFYGYTF	TGTGCCAGCAGCTTACAGGCCTTCTATGGCTACACCTTC
TRBJ2-5	TRBV29-1	-	-	CSVAHRAQETQYF	TGCAGCGTGGCCCACAGGGCCCAAGAGACCCAGTACTTC
TRBJ1-1	TRBV2	once	-	CASTGQGGTEAFF	TGTGCCAGCACCGGTCAAGGCGGTACTGAAGCTTTCTTT
TRBJ2-3	TRBV15	many	-	CATSRDGALSELTDTQYF	TGTGCCACCAGCAGAGATGGGGCCCTCTCCGAACTCACAGATACGCAGTATTTT
TRBJ2-5	TRBV11-2	many	-	CASSPQQETQYF	TGTGCCAGCAGCCCCCAGCAGGAGACCCAGTACTTC
TRBJ2-7	TRBV27	many	-	CASSLTGHYERYF	TGTGCCAGCAGTTTAACGGGACACTACGAGCGGTACTTC
TRBJ2-7	TRBV6-2/TRBV6-3	many	TRBD1	CASSGYNIRTGIDYEQYF	TGTGCCAGCAGCGGCTACAACATCCGGACAGGGATAGACTACGAGCAGTACTTC
TRBJ1-1	TRBV3-1	-	TRBD1	CASSHTDRGAEAFF	TGCGCCAGCAGCCATACCGACAGGGGCGCTGAAGCTTTCTTT
TRBJ1-5	TRBV28	few	-	CASSLGWGLKPQHF	TGTGCCAGCAGTTTGGGTTGGGGGCTGAAGCCCCAGCATTTT
TRBJ2-5	TRBV7-9	-	TRBD2	CASSFPTSGHETQYF	TGTGCCAGCAGCTTCCCCACTAGCGGGCATGAGACCCAGTACTTC
TRBJ2-7	TRBV6-5	-	-	CASSYRGPDYEQYF	TGTGCCAGCAGTTACCGGGGACCGGACTACGAGCAGTACTTC
TRBJ2-7	TRBV13	many	TRBD1	CASSPSPGQGAYEQYF	TGTGCCAGCAGCCCCTCACCGGGACAGGGGGCCTACGAGCAGTACTTC
TRBJ2-5	TRBV29-1	many	-	CSVESPLIGETQYF	TGCAGCGTTGAAAGCCCCCTTATCGGAGAGACCCAGTACTTC
TRBJ2-7	TRBV6-5	-	-	CASSYQQGRYEQYF	TGTGCCAGCAGTTACCAGCAGGGCCGATACGAGCAGTACTTC
TRBJ1-1	TRBV19	many	-	CASSIPGTEAFF	TGTGCCAGTAGTATTCCCGGGACTGAAGCTTTCTTT